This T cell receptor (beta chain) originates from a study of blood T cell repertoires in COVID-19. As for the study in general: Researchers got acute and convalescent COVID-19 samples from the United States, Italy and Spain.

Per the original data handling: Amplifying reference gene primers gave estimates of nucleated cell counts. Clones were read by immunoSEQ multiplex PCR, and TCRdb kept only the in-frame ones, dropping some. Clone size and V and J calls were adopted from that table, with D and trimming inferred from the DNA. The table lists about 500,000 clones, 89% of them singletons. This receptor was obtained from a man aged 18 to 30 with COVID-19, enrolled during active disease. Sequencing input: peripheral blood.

The CDR3 DNA sequence: TGCAGTGCGAGTGGCCAGGGTGGCACAGATACGCAGTATTTT. Its protein is CSASGQGGTDTQYF. V and J are TRBV20-1 and TRBJ2-3, with D possibly TRBD1 on 5 matching bases. Germline V gene sequence: CDR1 DFQATT, CDR2 SNEGSKA (reference sequence). The CDR3 runs to 14 residues. Trimming shortened V by 6 bases and J by 1 base, and 14 bases separated the two germline ends.